Each of the 21 T cell receptor beta chains below was sequenced from the same sample in a study of somatic mutations in cytotoxic T cells in rheumatoid arthritis. Profiled with immunoSEQ multiplex PCR; TCRdb holds only in-frame clones, not every one. The sample consists of some 15,000 clones, roughly 78% of them appearing once. The material sequenced was CD8+ T cells sorted from blood. The receptors were gathered from a woman aged 50 to 60 with rheumatoid arthritis.

This clone was seen a single time. This chain connects TRBV4-1 to TRBJ1-2; no firm D call. The CDR3 covers 15 residues. Germline loops: CDR1 MGHRA, CDR2 YSYEKL. Trimming removed 0 bases at V and 4 bases at J, with 12 bases between. Here the CDR3 reads CASSQETGPFYGYTF. The CDR3 DNA sequence: TGCGCCAGCAGCCAAGAAACTGGTCCCTTCTATGGCTACACCTTC.

The rearrangement joins TRBV19 to TRBJ2-1; 12 bases agree with TRBD1. The J segment lost 7 bases and the V segment lost 1 base, leaving 5 bases of the junction unmatched. The length of the CDR3 is 16 residues. Germline V gene sequence: CDR1 LNHDA, CDR2 SQIVND (reference sequence). The CDR3 nucleotides are TGTGCCAGTAGTATAGGGGGACAGGGGGCTATGAATGAGCAGTTCTTC. Residues: CASSIGGQGAMNEQFF.

J is TRBJ2-5 and V is TRBV5-5; possibly TRBD1 for D (5 bases). The CDR3 contains 13 residues. With 4 bases removed from V and 5 bases from J, the gap between germline ends came to 12 bases. Germline V CDR1 and CDR2: SGHKS, YYEKEE (reference sequence). The CDR3 region is CASSHQGGETQYF. The CDR3 DNA is TGTGCCAGCAGCCACCAGGGTGGGGAGACCCAGTACTTC.

This clone has only one observation. This rearrangement joins TRBV5-4 to TRBJ2-3, with 10 bases identical to TRBD2. Trimming cost V 4 bases and J 3 bases; bases outside gene matches: 8. The CDR3 contains 16 residues. Germline V gene sequence: CDR1 SGHNT, CDR2 YYREEE (reference sequence). CDR3 in amino acids: CASSPLAGGATDTQYF. The CDR3 bases are TGTGCCAGCAGCCCTTTAGCGGGAGGAGCTACAGATACGCAGTATTTT.

The rearrangement joins TRBV14 to TRBJ2-2; possible D gene TRBD2, 6 bases. The CDR3 has 13 amino acids. The germline V gene has CDR1 SGHDN and CDR2 FVKESK. Between the trimmed V and J ends, which lost 3 bases and 7 bases, there was a span of 9 bases. CDR3 sequence: CASSQEGGGELFF. CDR3 in DNA: TGTGCCAGCAGCCAGGAGGGAGGCGGGGAGCTGTTTTTT.

The V call is TRBV27, the J call TRBJ2-1, with D possibly matching TRBD2 (6 bases). The V end lost 8 bases, the J end lost 9 bases, and 23 bases lay between the germline ends. The CDR3 is 15 residues long. Per germline, CDR1 MNHEY and CDR2 SMNVEV (reference sequence). The CDR3 sequence: CASEPGPYAGSEQFF. Written as DNA, the CDR3 is TGTGCCAGCGAGCCGGGACCCTACGCGGGGAGTGAGCAGTTCTTC.

The chain employs TRBV7-6 and TRBJ2-7; the D gene could be TRBD1 or TRBD2 (5 bases each). The CDR3 contains 15 residues. Trimming cost V 4 bases and J 0 bases, with 13 bases left between them. Germline CDR1 SGHVS, CDR2 FNYEAQ. CDR3 residues: CASSSWSGSSYEQYF. Written as DNA, the CDR3 is TGTGCCAGCAGCTCCTGGTCAGGGAGCTCCTACGAGCAGTACTTC. Variable domain in full (rest from reference TRBV7-6 and TRBJ2-7): GAGVSQSPRYKVTKRGQDVALRCDPISGHVSLYWYRQALGQGPEFLTYFNYEAQQDKSGLPNDRFSAERPEGSISTLTIQRTEQRDSAMYRCASSSWSGSSYEQYFGPGTRLTVT.

V and J are TRBV20-1 and TRBJ1-1, with TRBD1 matching over 7 bases. Trimming at V came to 0 bases and at J to 8 bases, leaving 0 bases not matched to a gene. CDR1 is DFQATT and CDR2 is SNEGSKA in the germline V gene (reference sequence). The CDR3 is 11 residues long. In DNA, the CDR3 is TGCAGTGCTAGAGAAGGGGGCGAAGCTTTCTTT. It translates to CSAREGGEAFF.

This chain connects TRBV2 to TRBJ2-1, with TRBD1 matching over 9 bases. Trimming removed 6 bases from V and 5 bases from J; junction bases left unmatched: 11. Germline CDR1 SNHLY, CDR2 FYNNEI. The CDR3 has 16 residues. The CDR3 is CASSRGGDRVNNEQFF. The DNA for the CDR3 is TGTGCCAGCAGCCGAGGGGGGGACAGGGTAAACAATGAGCAGTTCTTC. The variable domain in full, with the rest retrieved from reference TRBV2 and TRBJ2-1, is EPEVTQTPSHQVTQMGQEVILRCVPISNHLYFYWYRQILGQKVEFLVSFYNNEISEKSEIFDDQFSVERPDGSNFTLKIRSTKLEDSAMYFCASSRGGDRVNNEQFFGPGTRLTVL.

The V call is TRBV18, the J call TRBJ2-7; D perhaps matches TRBD1 (6 bases). In germline, CDR1 is KGHSH, CDR2 LQKENI. The CDR3 consists of 14 residues. The V end was cut by 2 bases, the J end by 2 bases, with 10 bases between. The CDR3 sequence is CASSPEGDTYEQYF. The DNA of the CDR3 is TGTGCCAGCTCACCAGAAGGGGACACCTACGAGCAGTACTTC.

This rearrangement joins TRBV7-2 to TRBJ2-7; perhaps TRBD2 as D (6 bases). The germline V gene encodes CDR1 SGHTA and CDR2 FQGNSA. Trimming cost V 1 base and J 2 bases, with 18 bases left between them. The CDR3 extends over 17 amino acids. CDR3: CASSLDPWRAEAYEQYF. CDR3 DNA sequence: TGTGCCAGCAGCTTAGACCCTTGGAGGGCCGAGGCCTACGAGCAGTACTTC.

For the CDR3, the DNA is TGTGCCAGCAATACTAGGAGCTCCTACAATGAGCAGTTCTTC. Protein sequence: CASNTRSSYNEQFF. The chain employs TRBV6-1 and TRBJ2-1; TRBD2 is a possible D gene (5 bases). Germline V gene lookup returns CDR1 MNHNS and CDR2 SASEGT. The CDR3 is 14 amino acids. The ends were cut back, 7 bases at V and 0 bases at J, with 10 bases in the middle.

This clone was counted only a few times. V is TRBV9 and J is TRBJ2-5; D possibly uses TRBD1 or TRBD2 (6 bases each). The CDR3 consists of 16 residues. V was cut by 0 bases and J by 2 bases, with 14 bases left in between. CDR1 is SGDLS, CDR2 YYNGEE, per germline. DNA for the CDR3: TGTGCCAGCAGCGTAGGGAACGGGGGCGGACAAGAGACCCAGTACTTC. It yields the protein CASSVGNGGGQETQYF. Based on the CDR3 plus reference TRBV9 and TRBJ2-5, the full variable domain is DSGVTQTPKHLITATGQRVTLRCSPRSGDLSVYWYQQSLDQGLQFLIQYYNGEERAKGNILERFSAQQFPDLHSELNLSSLELGDSALYFCASSVGNGGGQETQYFGPGTRLLVL.

The gene calls are TRBV7-6 and TRBJ2-5; D is perhaps TRBD2 (7 bases). The CDR3 sequence is 14 residues long. Trimming left V 0 bases short and J 5 bases short, with 10 bases between. Per germline, CDR1 SGHVS and CDR2 FNYEAQ. The CDR3 region has the DNA TGTGCCAGCAGCTTAGCGGGGGGGCGCGAGACCCAGTACTTC. This sequence encodes CASSLAGGRETQYF.

Regarding this clone: This specimen includes other DNA sequences encoding the same CDR3. The chain joins TRBV18 to TRBJ1-1, with D possibly matching TRBD1 (6 bases). This CDR3 comprises 13 residues. The V gene's germline CDR1 is KGHSH and CDR2 LQKENI. V dropped 3 bases and J dropped 4 bases, with 9 bases sitting between them. CDR3 DNA: TGTGCCAGCTCACCGCAAGGGGGCACTGAAGCTTTCTTT. Protein: CASSPQGGTEAFF.

The chain recombines TRBV15 with TRBJ2-3, with TRBD1 matching 8 bases. The CDR3 sequence is 16 residues long. J lost 6 bases, V lost 5 bases, and 13 bases had no gene match. The germline V gene encodes CDR1 LNHNV and CDR2 YYDKDF (reference sequence). In DNA, the CDR3 is TGTGCCACCAGCCCTTCCCAGGGGGCTCTCTACGATACGCAGTATTTT. As protein: CATSPSQGALYDTQYF.

CDR3: CASSLTGGRETQYF. The CDR3 coding sequence is TGTGCCAGCAGCTTAACAGGGGGCCGGGAGACCCAGTACTTC. The chain joins TRBV9 to TRBJ2-5, with 9 bases fitting TRBD1. Per the germline V gene, CDR1 is SGDLS and CDR2 is YYNGEE. V gave up 4 bases and J gave up 5 bases; unmatched junction bases: 6. This CDR3 has 14 residues.

The V and J genes are TRBV27 and TRBJ2-1; TRBD2 is a possible D gene (6 bases). CDR1 is MNHEY, CDR2 SMNVEV, per germline (reference sequence). The ends were cut back, 8 bases at V and 1 base at J, with 24 bases in the middle. This CDR3 is built from 18 residues. The CDR3 protein is CASRGGDIRLRSYNEQFF. In DNA, the CDR3 is TGTGCCAGCCGGGGAGGTGACATTCGACTTCGATCCTACAATGAGCAGTTCTTC.

This clone has just a few counts. In nucleotides, the CDR3 is TGTGCCAGCAGCTGGTACGGGACCACTGAAGCTTTCTTT. It encodes CASSWYGTTEAFF. The chain links TRBV7-9 to TRBJ1-1, with a possible D match to TRBD1 (5 bases). Germline-derived CDR1 and CDR2 are SEHNR and FQNEAQ (reference sequence). There are 13 residues in the CDR3. V lost 4 bases to trimming and J lost 4 bases, with 10 bases between them.

V and J are TRBV9 and TRBJ1-5, with D tentatively TRBD1 (6 bases). Germline CDR1 is SGDLS and CDR2 is YYNGEE. CDR3 size: 14 residues. V lost 4 bases to trimming and J lost 3 bases, with 11 bases between them. The chain's CDR3 is CASSMTGLNQPQHF. The CDR3 DNA is TGTGCCAGCAGCATGACAGGCCTCAATCAGCCCCAGCATTTT.

This chain connects TRBV7-3 to TRBJ2-3; possible D gene TRBD2, 6 bases. The CDR3 contains 15 residues. Germline values: CDR1 SGHTA, CDR2 FQGTGA. V lost 5 bases to trimming and J lost 0 bases, with 12 bases between them. Written as DNA, the CDR3 is TGTGCCAGCAGCCGATCTCGGGAGAGCACAGATACGCAGTATTTT. This codes for CASSRSRESTDTQYF.